The TCR beta chain under discussion was sequenced for a study of cytomegalovirus exposure and HLA in healthy donors. With 60 Vbeta and 13 Jbeta primers, the PCR was carried out. TCRdb's table, derived via immunoSEQ multiplex PCR, lists solely in-frame clones and lacks some. Of 150,000 or so clones in the sample, around 78% were seen once. CDR3 length: 14 residues. The V gene's germline CDR1 is MNHNS and CDR2 SASEGT. Trimming took 4 bases from V and 7 from J; bases not matched to a gene: 5. Sample: PBMCs. The source of this sequence is a woman in her late teens or twenties in good health and CMV-seronegative. V and J are TRBV6-1 and TRBJ2-7; TRBD1 matches at 12 bases. For the CDR3, the DNA is TGTGCCAGCAGTGGGGGACAGGGGGCAAGGGAGCAGTACTTC. Translating it yields CASSGGQGAREQYF.